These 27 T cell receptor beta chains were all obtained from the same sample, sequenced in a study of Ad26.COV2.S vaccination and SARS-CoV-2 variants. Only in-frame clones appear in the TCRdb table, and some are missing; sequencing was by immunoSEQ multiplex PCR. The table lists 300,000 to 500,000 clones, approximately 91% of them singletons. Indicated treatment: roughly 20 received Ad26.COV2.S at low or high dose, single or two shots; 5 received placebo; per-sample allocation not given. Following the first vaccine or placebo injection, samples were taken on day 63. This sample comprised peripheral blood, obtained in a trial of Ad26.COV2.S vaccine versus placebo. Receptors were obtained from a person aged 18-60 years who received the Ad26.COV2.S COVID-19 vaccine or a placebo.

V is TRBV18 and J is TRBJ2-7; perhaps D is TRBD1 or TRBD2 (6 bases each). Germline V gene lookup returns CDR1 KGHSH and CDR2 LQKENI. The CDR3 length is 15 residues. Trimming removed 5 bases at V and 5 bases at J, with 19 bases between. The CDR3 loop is CASSGRRGEFDEQYF. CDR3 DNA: TGTGCCAGCTCAGGTCGAAGGGGGGAATTTGACGAGCAGTACTTC.

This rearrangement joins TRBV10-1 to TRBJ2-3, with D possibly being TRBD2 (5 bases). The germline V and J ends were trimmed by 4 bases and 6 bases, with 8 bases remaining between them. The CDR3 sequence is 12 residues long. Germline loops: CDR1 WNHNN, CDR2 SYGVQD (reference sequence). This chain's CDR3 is CASSGPGDTQYF. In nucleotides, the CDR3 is TGCGCCAGCAGTGGTCCGGGGGATACGCAGTATTTT.

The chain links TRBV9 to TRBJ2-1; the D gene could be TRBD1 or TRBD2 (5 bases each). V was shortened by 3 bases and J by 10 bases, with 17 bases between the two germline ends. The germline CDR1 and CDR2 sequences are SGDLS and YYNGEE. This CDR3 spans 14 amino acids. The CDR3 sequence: CASSAPIGGWEQFF. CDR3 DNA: TGTGCCAGCAGCGCCCCGATTGGGGGTTGGGAGCAGTTCTTC.

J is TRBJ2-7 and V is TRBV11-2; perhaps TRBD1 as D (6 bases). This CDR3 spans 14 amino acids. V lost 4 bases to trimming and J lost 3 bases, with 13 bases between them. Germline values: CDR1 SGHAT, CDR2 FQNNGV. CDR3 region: CASSSYRVRYEQYF. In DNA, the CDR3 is TGTGCCAGCAGCTCGTACAGGGTGCGCTACGAGCAGTACTTC.

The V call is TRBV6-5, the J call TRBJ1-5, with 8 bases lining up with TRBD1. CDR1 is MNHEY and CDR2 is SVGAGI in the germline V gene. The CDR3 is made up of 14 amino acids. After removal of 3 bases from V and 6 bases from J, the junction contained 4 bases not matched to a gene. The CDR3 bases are TGTGCCAGCAGTTATTTGGACAGGGCTCAGCCCCAGCATTTT. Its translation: CASSYLDRAQPQHF.

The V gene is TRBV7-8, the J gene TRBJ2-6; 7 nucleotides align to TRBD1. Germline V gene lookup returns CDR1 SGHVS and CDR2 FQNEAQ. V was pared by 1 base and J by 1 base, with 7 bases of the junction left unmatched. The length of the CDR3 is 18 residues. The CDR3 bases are TGTGCCAGCAGCTTAGGAGGGACAGCCCCTTCTGGGGCCAACGTCCTGACTTTC. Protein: CASSLGGTAPSGANVLTF. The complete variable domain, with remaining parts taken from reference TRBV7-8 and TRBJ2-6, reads GAGVSQSPRYKVAKRGQDVALRCDPISGHVSLFWYQQALGQGPEFLTYFQNEAQLDKSGLPSDRFFAERPEGSVSTLKIQRTQQEDSAVYLCASSLGGTAPSGANVLTFGAGSRLTVL.

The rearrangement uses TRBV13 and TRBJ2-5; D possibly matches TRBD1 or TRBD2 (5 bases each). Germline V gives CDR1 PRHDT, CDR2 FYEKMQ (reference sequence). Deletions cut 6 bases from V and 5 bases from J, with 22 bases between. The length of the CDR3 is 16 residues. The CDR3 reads CASRPPPGPRGETQYF. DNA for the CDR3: TGTGCCAGCAGGCCTCCTCCGGGACCCCGAGGGGAGACCCAGTACTTC.

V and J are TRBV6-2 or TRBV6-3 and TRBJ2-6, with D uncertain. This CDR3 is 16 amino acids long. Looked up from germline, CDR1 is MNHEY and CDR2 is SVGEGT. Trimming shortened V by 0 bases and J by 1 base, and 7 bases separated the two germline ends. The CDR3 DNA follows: TGTGCCAGCAGTTACTCGATGGGGTCTGGGGCCAACGTCCTGACTTTC. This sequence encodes CASSYSMGSGANVLTF.

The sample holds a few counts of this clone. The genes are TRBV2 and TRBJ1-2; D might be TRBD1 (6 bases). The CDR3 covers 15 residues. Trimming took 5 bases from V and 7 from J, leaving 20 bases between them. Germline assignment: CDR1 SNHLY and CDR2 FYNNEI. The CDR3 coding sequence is TGTGCCAGCAGTCCCCAAGACACAGGGCGTGGTGGCTACACCTTC. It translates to CASSPQDTGRGGYTF.

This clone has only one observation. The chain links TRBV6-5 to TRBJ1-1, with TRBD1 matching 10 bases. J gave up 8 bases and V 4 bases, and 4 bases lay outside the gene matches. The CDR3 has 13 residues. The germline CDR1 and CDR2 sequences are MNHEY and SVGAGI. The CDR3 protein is CASSWTGGMEAFF. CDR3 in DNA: TGTGCCAGCAGTTGGACAGGGGGGATGGAAGCTTTCTTT.

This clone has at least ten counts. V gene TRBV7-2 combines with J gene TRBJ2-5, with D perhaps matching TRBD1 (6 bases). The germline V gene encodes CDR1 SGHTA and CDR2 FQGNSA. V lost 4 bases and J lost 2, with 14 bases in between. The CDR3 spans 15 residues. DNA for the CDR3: TGTGCCAGCAGCTCGACGGACAGAGATCAAGAGACCCAGTACTTC. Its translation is CASSSTDRDQETQYF. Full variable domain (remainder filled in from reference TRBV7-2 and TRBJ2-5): GAGVSQSPSNKVTEKGKDVELRCDPISGHTALYWYRQSLGQGLEFLIYFQGNSAPDKSGLPSDRFSAERTGGSVSTLTIQRTQQEDSAVYLCASSSTDRDQETQYFGPGTRLLVL.

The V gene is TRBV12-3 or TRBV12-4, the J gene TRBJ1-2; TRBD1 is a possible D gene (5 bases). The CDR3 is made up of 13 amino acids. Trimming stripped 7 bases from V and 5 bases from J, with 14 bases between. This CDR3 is CASTAGREYGYTF. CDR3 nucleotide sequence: TGTGCCAGCACGGCAGGGAGGGAGTATGGCTACACCTTC.

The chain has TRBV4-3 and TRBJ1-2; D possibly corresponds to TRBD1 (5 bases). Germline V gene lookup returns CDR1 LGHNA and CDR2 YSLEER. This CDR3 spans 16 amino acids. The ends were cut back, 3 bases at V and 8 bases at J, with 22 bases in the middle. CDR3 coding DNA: TGCGCCAGCAGCCAGCCCGCATCGCCAGGGATAAGCGGCTACACCTTC. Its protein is CASSQPASPGISGYTF.

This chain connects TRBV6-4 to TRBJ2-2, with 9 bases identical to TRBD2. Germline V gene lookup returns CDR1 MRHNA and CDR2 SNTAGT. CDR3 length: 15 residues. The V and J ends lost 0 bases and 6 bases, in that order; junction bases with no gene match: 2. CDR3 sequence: CASSDSAGGPGELFF. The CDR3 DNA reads TGTGCCAGCAGTGACTCCGCGGGGGGGCCCGGGGAGCTGTTTTTT.

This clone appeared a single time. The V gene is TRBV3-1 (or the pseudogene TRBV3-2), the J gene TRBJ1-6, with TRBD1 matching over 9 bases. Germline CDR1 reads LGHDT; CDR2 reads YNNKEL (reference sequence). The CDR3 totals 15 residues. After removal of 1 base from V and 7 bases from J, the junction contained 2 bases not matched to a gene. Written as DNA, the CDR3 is TGTGCCAGCAGCCAAGGACAGGGGGTCAATTCACCCCTCCACTTT. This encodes CASSQGQGVNSPLHF.

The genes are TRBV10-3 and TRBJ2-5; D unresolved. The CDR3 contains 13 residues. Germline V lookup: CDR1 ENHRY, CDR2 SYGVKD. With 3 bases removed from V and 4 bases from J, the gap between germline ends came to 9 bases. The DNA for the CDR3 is TGTGCCATCAGTGAAAGTCAGTTAGAGACCCAGTACTTC. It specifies CAISESQLETQYF.

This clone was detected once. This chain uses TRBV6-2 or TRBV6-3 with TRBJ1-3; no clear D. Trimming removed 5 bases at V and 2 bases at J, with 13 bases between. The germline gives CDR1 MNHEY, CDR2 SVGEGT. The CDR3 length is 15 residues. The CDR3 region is CASSDSDGAGNTIYF. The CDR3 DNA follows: TGTGCCAGCAGTGATTCAGACGGGGCTGGAAACACCATATATTTT.

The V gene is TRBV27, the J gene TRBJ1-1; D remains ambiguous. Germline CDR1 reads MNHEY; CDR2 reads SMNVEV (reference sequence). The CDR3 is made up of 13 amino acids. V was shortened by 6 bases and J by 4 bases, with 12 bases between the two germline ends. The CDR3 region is CASSTIGGTEAFF. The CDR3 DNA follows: TGTGCCAGCAGCACTATCGGTGGCACTGAAGCTTTCTTT.

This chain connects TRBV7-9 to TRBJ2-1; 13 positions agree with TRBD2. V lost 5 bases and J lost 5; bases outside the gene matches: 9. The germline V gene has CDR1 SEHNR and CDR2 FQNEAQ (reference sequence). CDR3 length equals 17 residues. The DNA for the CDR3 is TGTGCCAGCAGCCCCAGACTAGCGGGGGGCCCCCACAATGAGCAGTTCTTC. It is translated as CASSPRLAGGPHNEQFF.

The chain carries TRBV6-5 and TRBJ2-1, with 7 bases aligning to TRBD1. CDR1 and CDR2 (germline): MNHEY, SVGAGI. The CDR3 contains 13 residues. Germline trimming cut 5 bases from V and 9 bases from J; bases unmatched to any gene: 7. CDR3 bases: TGTGCCAGCAGTCCCCTGACAGGGACTGAGCAGTTCTTC. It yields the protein CASSPLTGTEQFF.

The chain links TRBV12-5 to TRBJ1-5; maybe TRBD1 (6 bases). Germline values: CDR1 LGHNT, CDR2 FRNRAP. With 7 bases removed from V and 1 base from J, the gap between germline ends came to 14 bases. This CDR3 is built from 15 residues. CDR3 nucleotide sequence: TGTGCTAGTGCACCGGGACAAGGGAGCAATCAGCCCCAGCATTTT. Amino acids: CASAPGQGSNQPQHF.

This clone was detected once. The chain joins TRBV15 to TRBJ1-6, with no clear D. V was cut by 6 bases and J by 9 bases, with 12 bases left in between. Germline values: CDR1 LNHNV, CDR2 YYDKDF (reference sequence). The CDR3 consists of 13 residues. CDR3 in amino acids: CATSPTKVSPLHF. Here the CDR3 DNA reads TGTGCCACCAGTCCAACGAAGGTTTCACCCCTCCACTTT. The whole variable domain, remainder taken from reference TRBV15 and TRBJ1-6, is DAMVIQNPRYQVTQFGKPVTLSCSQTLNHNVMYWYQQKSSQAPKLLFHYYDKDFNNEADTPDNFQSRRPNTSFCFLDIRSPGLGDTAMYLCATSPTKVSPLHFGNGTRLTVT.

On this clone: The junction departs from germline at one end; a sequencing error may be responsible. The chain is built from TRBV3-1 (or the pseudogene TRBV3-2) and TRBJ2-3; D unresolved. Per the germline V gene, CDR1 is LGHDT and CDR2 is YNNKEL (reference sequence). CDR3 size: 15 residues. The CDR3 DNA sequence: TGTGCCAACAGCCAAGAGGACGGATCCACAGATACGCAGTATTTT. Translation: CANSQEDGSTDTQYF.

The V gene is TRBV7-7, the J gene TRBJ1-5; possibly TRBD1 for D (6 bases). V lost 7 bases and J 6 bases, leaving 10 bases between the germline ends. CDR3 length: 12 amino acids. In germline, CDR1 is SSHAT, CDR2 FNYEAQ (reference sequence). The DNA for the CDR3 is TGTGCCAGCAATAGCAGGGGTCAGCCCCAGCATTTT. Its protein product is CASNSRGQPQHF.

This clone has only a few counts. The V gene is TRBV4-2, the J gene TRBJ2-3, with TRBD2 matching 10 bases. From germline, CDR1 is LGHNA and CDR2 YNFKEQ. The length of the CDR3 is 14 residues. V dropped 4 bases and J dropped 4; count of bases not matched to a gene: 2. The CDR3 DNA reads TGTGCCAGCAGCCCGGGACTAGCGCCAGATACGCAGTATTTT. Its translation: CASSPGLAPDTQYF.

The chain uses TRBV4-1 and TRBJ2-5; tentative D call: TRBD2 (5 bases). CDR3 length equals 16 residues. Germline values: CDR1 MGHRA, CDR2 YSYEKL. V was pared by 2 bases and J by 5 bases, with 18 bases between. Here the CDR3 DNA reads TGCGCCAGCAGCCAATCCCGGGGTGAGCCCCTGGAGACCCAGTACTTC. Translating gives CASSQSRGEPLETQYF.

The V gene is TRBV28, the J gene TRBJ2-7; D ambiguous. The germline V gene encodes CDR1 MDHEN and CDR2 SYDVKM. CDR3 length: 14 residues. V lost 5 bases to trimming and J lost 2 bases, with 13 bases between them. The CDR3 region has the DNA TGTGCCAGCAGTGTAAAGGGATTTACCTACGAGCAGTACTTC. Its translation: CASSVKGFTYEQYF.